The entry that follows covers one TCR beta chain sequence. Its binding antigen is unknown. Base qualities are not provided; no much larger clone lies one nucleotide away. CDR1 and CDR2 are drawn from the germline V gene (reference sequence): SEHNR, FQNEAQ. After removal of 5 bases from V and 3 bases from J, the junction retains 3 bases not matched to a gene. The CDR3 runs 15 residues from the cysteine to the phenylalanine. The retained sequence is limited to the CDR3, 45 bases, with the frame set at the first base. Libraries were constructed by the immunoSEQ multiplex PCR assay. Held by TCRdb, this immuneACCESS table contains in-frame sequences only and omits some clones. Under half of the omission traces to an unresolved V gene where checked; the cause of the rest is unknown. This sample has roughly 34,000 clones in its table, and about 87% of those were observed once. The ten largest make up around 3.3% of the sample.

This sample stems from a study of T cell changes during pregnancy in multiple sclerosis (dated by TCRdb to the late 2010s). With regard to the full study: The study examined how the T cell repertoire changed over the course of pregnancy in women with multiple sclerosis.

The V gene is TRBV7-9 and the J gene is TRBJ2-2, and 10 junction bases match TRBD1. Sequenced material: CD8+ T cells from peripheral blood mononuclear cells, taken in the third trimester of pregnancy. The clonotype was recovered from a female donor with multiple sclerosis, enrolled in a pregnancy study. The DNA is TGTGCCAGCAGCCCGGGGACAGGGGACACCGGGGAGCTGTTTTTT. It encodes CASSPGTGDTGELFF.